This T cell receptor beta chain came from a study of blood T cell repertoires in COVID-19. For the study at large: Italy, Spain and the United States were the sources of the convalescent and acute COVID-19 samples. Sources were T cells, B-cell-depleted T cells, or PBMCs; the material itself was cDNA or gDNA.

TCRdb keeps only in-frame clones here, not all; method: immunoSEQ multiplex PCR. This table has about 220,000 clones, 80% to 90% appearing once. This CDR3 comprises 17 residues. Trimming removed 6 bases from V and 14 bases from J; junction bases left unmatched: 24. CDR1 is MDHEN and CDR2 is SYDVKM in the germline V gene. Sequencing was done on a sample of PBMCs or T cells enriched from blood (not recorded which). This sequence originates from a woman in her fifties or sixties with acute COVID-19. The V gene is TRBV28, the J gene TRBJ2-4; 8 positions match TRBD1. The CDR3 bases are TGTGCCAGCAGCTATACGCATCCCTCTATGACAGGGGTGGGGAAGTACTTC. Its protein product is CASSYTHPSMTGVGKYF. Together with reference TRBV28 and TRBJ2-4, the CDR3 gives the full variable domain: DVKVTQSSRYLVKRTGEKVFLECVQDMDHENMFWYRQDPGLGLRLIYFSYDVKMKEKGDIPEGYSVSREKKERFSLILESASTNQTSMYLCASSYTHPSMTGVGKYFGAGTRLSVL.